These T cell receptor beta chains were read from a single sample in a study of PD-L1 blockade in urothelial cancer. Method: immunoSEQ multiplex PCR; TCRdb's copy keeps in-frame clones and lacks some. The repertoire holds about 110,000 clones, 70% to 85% seen once, with 2.4% in the top ten. Sequences were derived from PBMCs, sampled around atezolizumab (anti-PD-L1) treatment. The source is a man between 45 and 60 years old with urothelial cancer. CDR3s include the opening cysteine and the closing phenylalanine or tryptophan. Each record gives: D gene, J gene, V gene, CDR3 protein. A D gene is named only where the DNA matches it firmly.

TRBD2	TRBJ2-3	TRBV11-2	CASSLDRGTSVLYF
TRBD2	TRBJ2-5	TRBV7-7	CASSPGLAGVQETQYF
-	TRBJ2-3	TRBV6-5	CASSSGSLTDTQYF
-	TRBJ2-6	TRBV15	CATSRQASGANVLTF
-	TRBJ2-5	TRBV7-9	CASSFNSPAWTQYF
TRBD2	TRBJ2-3	TRBV5-1	CASSLVRLAGITDTQYF
TRBD2	TRBJ2-2	TRBV7-3	CASSPRLAGRTGELFF
-	TRBJ2-1	TRBV15	CATSRPGRVATYNEQFF
-	TRBJ2-2	TRBV7-2	CASSFGGTGELFF
-	TRBJ2-7	TRBV27	CASSLLGGYEQYF
-	TRBJ2-7	TRBV10-3	CAISESSGTYEQYF
-	TRBJ1-5	TRBV5-6	CASSFRGSNQPQHF
TRBD2	TRBJ2-7	TRBV15	CATSRDALAGGFEQYF
TRBD2	TRBJ2-1	TRBV5-1	CASSLVSSGTFDEQFF
TRBD1	TRBJ1-2	TRBV19	CASSTGQGWYGYTF
-	TRBJ2-3	TRBV27	CASKLSDFDTQYF
TRBD2	TRBJ2-4	TRBV30	CAWALAGEGNIQYF
TRBD1	TRBJ2-3	TRBV5-1	CASSQTGGPSTDTQYF
TRBD2	TRBJ2-5	TRBV6-5	CASRELAEKETQYF
-	TRBJ1-6	TRBV2	CASRLDMTGNSPLHF
TRBD1	TRBJ2-1	TRBV28	CASRRQGSYNEQFF
-	TRBJ2-2	TRBV7-9	CATHWGRDYNTGELFF
TRBD1	TRBJ2-7	TRBV18	CASSPPGQGTYEQYF
TRBD1	TRBJ2-5	TRBV11-2	CASSFTTGVGETQYF
TRBD2	TRBJ2-1	TRBV9	CASSVEGGTYNEQFF
TRBD2	TRBJ2-7	TRBV7-2	CASSYSGGGYEQYF
-	TRBJ2-1	TRBV19	CASSPPGHYNEQFF
-	TRBJ2-7	TRBV6-5	CASSFSGYEQYF
TRBD2	TRBJ2-1	TRBV5-1	CASCRTSGSGNEQFF
TRBD1	TRBJ2-3	TRBV5-1	CASSQNRGVTDTQYF
TRBD2	TRBJ2-7	TRBV13	CASSSTSVTEQYF
TRBD1	TRBJ1-5	TRBV2	CASSGYRGFSNQPQHF
TRBD1	TRBJ2-7	TRBV5-1	CASRRTGMSGEQYF
TRBD2	TRBJ2-3	TRBV10-2	CASKGTSGYTDTQYF
TRBD1	TRBJ2-3	TRBV18	CASSDGQGAIADTQYF
-	TRBJ1-6	TRBV28	CASIEGRALYSSPLHF
-	TRBJ2-7	TRBV19	CASSIDLATGRYEQYF
TRBD1	TRBJ1-2	TRBV5-5	CASSLDPGQGTYGYTF
TRBD1	TRBJ1-1	TRBV7-9	CASSFRQGEAFF
TRBD2	TRBJ2-1	TRBV28	CASTPGTSGINEQFF
TRBD1	TRBJ2-7	TRBV5-1	CASSLAVGQGLEQYF
-	TRBJ2-7	TRBV5-5	CASSQGQTYEQYF
-	TRBJ2-2	TRBV6-1	CASSVEEPGELFF
-	TRBJ2-1	TRBV7-2	CASSLTSGKGNEQFF
TRBD1	TRBJ1-2	TRBV2	CASSHRGGDYGYTF
-	TRBJ2-7	TRBV4-1	CASSQVAGAGSYEQYF